This record covers a single T cell receptor beta chain. The antigen remains unidentified. The template used for profiling TCR beta VDJ and CDR3 was genomic DNA. A single record per CDR3 protein comes from TCRdb applying MiXCR to the reads. The repertoire holds about 210,000 distinct CDR3 sequences, with approximately 60% as singletons. The entry originates in a study of CD8+CD57+ T cells in acquired aplastic anemia. For the study at large: Average DNA yield from sorted CD4+ and CD8+ cells was about 3 ug. As sequenced from healthy donors, CD4+ cells averaged about 11 million reads. Study-wide points: Patients and controls shared 25 to 30 CD8+ CDR3 sequences, which appeared highly expressed in patients and within their immunodominant clones. The study found no significant CD8+ Simpson's diversity difference between patients and controls.

The sequenced sample consisted of sorted CD4+, CD8+, or CD8+CD57+ T cells (not recorded which) from PBMCs. This receptor was identified in a human donor in good health.

CDR3 coding DNA: TGTGCCACCAGTGATTTGACGGGGGGCGAAGACAATGAGCAGTTCTTC. As protein: CATSDLTGGEDNEQFF. The chain combines TRBV24-1 with TRBJ2-1, with D perhaps matching TRBD2 (7 bases). The germline V and J ends were trimmed by 0 bases and 5 bases, with 13 bases remaining between them. The CDR3 extends over 16 amino acids. Germline-derived CDR1 and CDR2 are KGHDR and SFDVKD.